One and the same sample provided the 18 T cell receptor beta chains below, sequenced in a study of beta chain features in type 1 diabetes. The whole isolated RNA underwent reverse transcription, so sequencing captured expressed TCRB transcripts. The method was immunoSEQ multiplex PCR; TCRdb's version includes in-frame clones alone and lacks a portion of them. Altogether around 430,000 clones are present, around 30% being singletons, with the ten largest covering around 0.065%. Sequenced material: naive CD4+ T cells from blood. These receptors were taken from a young man in good health.

This clone has more than one count but fewer than ten. The chain carries TRBV28 and TRBJ2-5, with 10 bases lining up with TRBD2. V shed 4 bases, J shed 3 bases, and the junction held 8 bases outside the gene matches. Germline V lookup: CDR1 MDHEN, CDR2 SYDVKM. The CDR3 length is 16 residues. As DNA, the CDR3 is TGTGCCAGCAGTTGGCCCTTAGCGGGAGGAGAAGAGACCCAGTACTTC. As protein: CASSWPLAGGEETQYF.

V gene TRBV5-1 combines with J gene TRBJ2-7; the D gene is possibly TRBD1 (6 bases). The V gene lost 4 bases and the J gene lost 5 bases, with 13 bases spanning the gap. The CDR3 has 13 amino acids. Germline lookup yields CDR1 SGHRS and CDR2 YFSETQ. CDR3 amino acids: CASSQSTGNEQYF. CDR3 coding DNA: TGCGCCAGCAGCCAAAGCACAGGGAACGAGCAGTACTTC.

This clone was picked up a small number of times. The genes are TRBV30 and TRBJ2-7; D remains unclear. V was pared by 4 bases and J by 4 bases, with 8 bases between. The germline V gene encodes CDR1 GTSNPN and CDR2 SVGIG (reference sequence). The CDR3 spans 11 residues. The CDR3 nucleotides are TGTGCCTGGAATCTGGGATACGAGCAGTACTTC. This gives the protein CAWNLGYEQYF.

V gene TRBV15 combines with J gene TRBJ1-2, with 7 positions matching TRBD1. Germline V gives CDR1 LNHNV, CDR2 YYDKDF (reference sequence). V lost 4 bases and J lost 0; bases outside the gene matches: 5. The CDR3 contains 15 residues. CDR3 DNA sequence: TGTGCCACCAGCACCCTACAGGGGTCTAACTATGGCTACACCTTC. This encodes CATSTLQGSNYGYTF.

The chain has TRBV15 and TRBJ1-4; no clear D. CDR3 size: 16 residues. Germline lookup yields CDR1 LNHNV and CDR2 YYDKDF (reference sequence). The V gene lost 0 bases and the J gene lost 3 bases, with 11 bases spanning the gap. CDR3 DNA sequence: TGTGCCACCAGCAGAGACGTACAGAGACCTAATGAAAAACTGTTTTTT. It codes for CATSRDVQRPNEKLFF.

The chain couples TRBV7-2 to TRBJ2-1; D is perhaps TRBD1 (6 bases). The germline V gene has CDR1 SGHTA and CDR2 FQGNSA. This CDR3 comprises 14 residues. V was shortened by 1 base and J by 7 bases, with 11 bases between the two germline ends. The CDR3 nucleotides read TGTGCCAGCAGCTTAGGCGAGGGGGTAAATGAGCAGTTCTTC. The encoded protein is CASSLGEGVNEQFF.

There are a few counts of this clone. The chain is built from TRBV30 and TRBJ2-3; D is unclear. Germline CDR1 reads GTSNPN; CDR2 reads SVGIG (reference sequence). There are 13 residues in the CDR3. Trimming removed 2 bases from V and 3 bases from J, with 9 bases in between. The CDR3 loop is CAWSRRVTDTQYF. CDR3 nucleotide sequence: TGTGCCTGGAGTAGACGGGTAACAGATACGCAGTATTTT.

The V gene is TRBV11-2, the J gene TRBJ2-3; perhaps TRBD2 as D (5 bases). Germline values: CDR1 SGHAT, CDR2 FQNNGV. There are 12 residues in the CDR3. V was trimmed by 6 bases and J by 5 bases, leaving 9 bases between them. The CDR3 DNA reads as TGTGCCAGCAGGGACTCGCAAGATACGCAGTATTTT. Protein: CASRDSQDTQYF.

J is TRBJ2-3 and V is TRBV30, with a tentative D call TRBD1 (5 bases). The CDR3 extends over 14 amino acids. Germline CDR1 reads GTSNPN; CDR2 reads SVGIG (reference sequence). V gave up 0 bases and J gave up 3 bases, with 10 bases separating them. CDR3 bases: TGTGCCTGGAGTGTAAACAGGAATACAGATACGCAGTATTTT. Its protein is CAWSVNRNTDTQYF.

The chain recombines TRBV7-2 with TRBJ2-2, with unresolved D. This CDR3 is built from 18 residues. Germline V CDR1 and CDR2: SGHTA, FQGNSA. Trimming took off 1 base at V and 1 base at J, with 16 bases between the two ends. The CDR3 is CASSLGLVRGKNTGELFF. The CDR3 DNA reads as TGTGCCAGCAGCTTAGGTCTAGTACGTGGGAAGAACACCGGGGAGCTGTTTTTT.

This clone was counted a few times. The J gene is TRBJ2-5, the V gene TRBV7-3; D tentatively reads TRBD1 or TRBD2 (5 bases each). The CDR3 runs 13 residues. Deletions cut 3 bases from V and 4 bases from J, with 9 bases between. Germline lookup yields CDR1 SGHTA and CDR2 FQGTGA. In DNA form, the CDR3 reads TGTGCCAGCAGCTTTGGGACCGGAGAGACCCAGTACTTC. Its protein is CASSFGTGETQYF.

This clone was seen a few times. This rearrangement joins TRBV5-1 to TRBJ2-7; D gene uncertain. V was shortened by 7 bases and J by 2 bases, with 13 bases between the two germline ends. Germline values: CDR1 SGHRS, CDR2 YFSETQ. The CDR3 is 13 residues long. The CDR3 loop reads CASGSGRAYEQYF. In DNA form, the CDR3 reads TGCGCCAGCGGCTCAGGACGGGCCTACGAGCAGTACTTC.

This clone showed up just a few times. This chain connects TRBV30 to TRBJ2-1, with D perhaps TRBD2 (5 bases). CDR3 length: 14 residues. Germline CDR1 GTSNPN, CDR2 SVGIG (reference sequence). The V end was cut by 4 bases, the J end by 0 bases, with 10 bases between. The CDR3 coding sequence is TGTGCCTGGACTCTCACTAGCTCCTACAATGAGCAGTTCTTC. It is translated as CAWTLTSSYNEQFF.

The J gene is TRBJ1-1, the V gene TRBV20-1, with D uncertain. The CDR3 extends over 11 amino acids. V dropped 6 bases and J dropped 4 bases, with 9 bases sitting between them. Germline CDR1 DFQATT, CDR2 SNEGSKA (reference sequence). As DNA, the CDR3 is TGCAGTGCATCCGACCTCACTGAAGCTTTCTTT. Residues: CSASDLTEAFF.

This clone was picked up a small number of times. The genes are TRBV7-2 and TRBJ2-5; possibly TRBD1 or TRBD2 for D (5 bases each). There are 14 residues in the CDR3. Germline V gene data show CDR1 as SGHTA and CDR2 as FQGNSA. Trimming cost V 6 bases and J 9 bases, with 20 bases left between them. The CDR3, as DNA: TGTGCCAGCAGTAGGGACCTCTCGCCGTCGGCCCAGTACTTC. This encodes CASSRDLSPSAQYF.

This clone appeared a single time. The chain has TRBV2 and TRBJ2-4; 9 bases agree with TRBD1. There are 15 residues in the CDR3. Germline lookup yields CDR1 SNHLY and CDR2 FYNNEI. Trimming at V came to 7 bases and at J to 8 bases, leaving 12 bases not matched to a gene. CDR3 in DNA: TGTGCCAGCACCCACCGGGACAGGGTGGGAGACATTCAGTACTTC. Translation gives CASTHRDRVGDIQYF.

The chain combines TRBV10-3 with TRBJ1-2; D call uncertain. Germline values: CDR1 ENHRY, CDR2 SYGVKD. The V end lost 10 bases, the J end lost 7 bases, and 13 bases lay between the germline ends. CDR3 length equals 11 residues. The CDR3: CASGSEGGYTF. DNA for the CDR3: TGTGCCAGTGGGTCTGAGGGTGGCTACACCTTC.

This clone was found a few times. This rearrangement joins TRBV7-9 to TRBJ1-3, with no clear D. Germline loops: CDR1 SEHNR, CDR2 FQNEAQ (reference sequence). The CDR3 loop spans 14 amino acids. Trimming shortened V by 5 bases and J by 0 bases, and 8 bases separated the two germline ends. CDR3 sequence: CASSDYSSGNTIYF. CDR3 nucleotide sequence: TGTGCCAGCAGCGACTACAGCTCTGGAAACACCATATATTTT. Together with reference TRBV7-9 and TRBJ1-3, the CDR3 gives the full variable domain: DTGVSQNPRHKITKRGQNVTFRCDPISEHNRLYWYRQTLGQGPEFLTYFQNEAQLEKSRLLSDRFSAERPKGSFSTLEIQRTEQGDSAMYLCASSDYSSGNTIYFGEGSWLTVV.